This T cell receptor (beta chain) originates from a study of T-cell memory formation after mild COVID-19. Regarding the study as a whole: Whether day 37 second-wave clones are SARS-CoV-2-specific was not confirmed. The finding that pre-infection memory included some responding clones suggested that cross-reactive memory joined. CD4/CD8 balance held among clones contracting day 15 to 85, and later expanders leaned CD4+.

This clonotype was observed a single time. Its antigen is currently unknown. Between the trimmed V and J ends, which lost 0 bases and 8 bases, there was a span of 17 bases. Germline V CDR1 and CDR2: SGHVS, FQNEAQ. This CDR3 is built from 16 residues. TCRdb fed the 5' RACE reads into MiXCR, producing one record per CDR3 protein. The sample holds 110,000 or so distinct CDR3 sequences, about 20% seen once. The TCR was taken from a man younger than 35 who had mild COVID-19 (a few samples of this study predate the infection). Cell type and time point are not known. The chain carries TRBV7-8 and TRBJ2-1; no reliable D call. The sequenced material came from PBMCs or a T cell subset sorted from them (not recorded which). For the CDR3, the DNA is TGTGCCAGCAGCTTAGCATCGTTCCCTAGAAGGGATGAGCAGTTCTTC. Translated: CASSLASFPRRDEQFF. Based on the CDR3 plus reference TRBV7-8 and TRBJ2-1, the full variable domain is GAGVSQSPRYKVAKRGQDVALRCDPISGHVSLFWYQQALGQGPEFLTYFQNEAQLDKSGLPSDRFFAERPEGSVSTLKIQRTQQEDSAVYLCASSLASFPRRDEQFFGPGTRLTVL.